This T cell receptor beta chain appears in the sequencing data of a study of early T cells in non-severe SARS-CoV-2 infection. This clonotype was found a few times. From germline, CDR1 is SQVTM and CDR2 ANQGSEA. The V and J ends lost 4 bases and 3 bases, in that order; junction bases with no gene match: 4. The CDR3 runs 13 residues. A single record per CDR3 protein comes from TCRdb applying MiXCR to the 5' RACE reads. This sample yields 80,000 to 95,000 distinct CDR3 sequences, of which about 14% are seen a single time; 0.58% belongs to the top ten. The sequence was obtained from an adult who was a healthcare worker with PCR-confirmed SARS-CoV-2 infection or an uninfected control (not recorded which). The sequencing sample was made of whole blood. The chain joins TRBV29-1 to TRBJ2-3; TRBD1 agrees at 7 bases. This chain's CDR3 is CSVVPQGTDTQYF. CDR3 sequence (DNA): TGCAGCGTTGTCCCACAGGGGACAGATACGCAGTATTTT.